One sample yielded the 4 T cell receptor beta chains listed below, sequenced in a study of T cells in Graves' hyperthyroidism and ophthalmopathy. The source material, RNA transcripts, was used to amplify TCR beta CDR3 regions. The HTBI primer set was used in a first-round RT-PCR of the TCR CDR3. MiXCR, run by TCRdb on the multiplex PCR reads, gives a single entry per CDR3 protein. This table has about 700,000 distinct CDR3 sequences, 11% to 15% appearing once. Sequencing was carried out using blood. All receptors come from a young woman with Graves' hyperthyroidism.

Here the CDR3 reads CSVEDYIPGGSSGYTF. The CDR3 DNA is TGCAGCGTTGAAGATTATATTCCAGGGGGCTCTTCTGGCTACACCTTC. The V call is TRBV29-1, the J call TRBJ1-2, with 8 bases aligning to TRBD1. The CDR3 totals 16 residues. V dropped 0 bases and J dropped 7; count of bases not matched to a gene: 13. Germline lookup yields CDR1 SQVTM and CDR2 ANQGSEA. The full variable domain, in which reference TRBV29-1 and TRBJ1-2 provide the parts outside the CDR3, is SAVISQKPSRDICQRGTSLTIQCQVDSQVTMMFWYRQQPGQSLTLIATANQGSEATYESGFVIDKFPISRPNLTFSTLTVSNMSPEDSSIYLCSVEDYIPGGSSGYTFGSGTRLTVV.

The genes are TRBV20-1 and TRBJ1-4, with D uncertain. The germline V gene has CDR1 DFQATT and CDR2 SNEGSKA (reference sequence). Trimming pared 3 bases from V and 0 bases from J, leaving 11 bases between. The CDR3 totals 15 residues. As DNA, the CDR3 is TGCAGTGCTAGCTCCACCAGATCAACTAATGAAAAACTGTTTTTT. Translating gives CSASSTRSTNEKLFF.

This clonotype turned up a few times. This chain connects TRBV5-5 to TRBJ2-1; D remains unclear. This CDR3 region has 12 residues. Germline values: CDR1 SGHKS, CDR2 YYEKEE (reference sequence). Trimming cost V 5 bases and J 8 bases, with 11 bases left between them. The CDR3 bases are TGTGCCAGCAGGTCTCACCCCGATGAGCAGTTCTTC. Its protein is CASRSHPDEQFF.

There are many counts of this clonotype. Germline and junction disagree at one end, which may indicate a read error. The V gene is TRBV5-1, the J gene TRBJ2-3, with D unclear. This CDR3 has 12 residues. The germline V gene has CDR1 SGHRS and CDR2 YFSETQ. The DNA of the CDR3 is TGTGCCAGCAGCTTGAACACAGATACGCAGTATTTT. Protein product: CASSLNTDTQYF.